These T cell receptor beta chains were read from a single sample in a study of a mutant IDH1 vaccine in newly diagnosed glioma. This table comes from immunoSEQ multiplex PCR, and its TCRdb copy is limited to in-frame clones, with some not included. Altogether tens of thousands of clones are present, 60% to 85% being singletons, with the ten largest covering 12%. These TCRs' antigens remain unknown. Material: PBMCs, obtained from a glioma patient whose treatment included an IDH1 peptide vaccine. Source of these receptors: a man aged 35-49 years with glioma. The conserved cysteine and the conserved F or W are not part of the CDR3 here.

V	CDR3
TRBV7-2	ASSLGAFTDTQY
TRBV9	ASSVDSYTGELF
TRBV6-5	ASSYSGIGSYNEQF
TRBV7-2	ASSLWYSGGGSNQPQH
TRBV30	ANNPAGTGKGYT
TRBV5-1	ASSLVEFPAGGYQETQY
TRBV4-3	ASSHGQGTGELF
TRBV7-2	ASSLPELDTQY
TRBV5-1	ASSLAAGMNTEAF
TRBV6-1	ASKPSRYEQY
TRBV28	ASSEPGTSFTDTQY
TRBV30	AWRTGGPGANVLT
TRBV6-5	ASRQERRANYGYT
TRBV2	ASTRVDTDTQY
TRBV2	ASRADQEKLF
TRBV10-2	ASREGAGYGYT
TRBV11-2	ASSQNTYTEAF
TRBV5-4	ASSLETGRRGYT
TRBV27	ASSLTAGLPAGELF
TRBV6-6	ASSYAGTGGRQPQH
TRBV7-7	ASSSRTGGLETQY
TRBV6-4	AWQGFYTGELF
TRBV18	ASSPYAAGTKSRGDNEQF
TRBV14	ASSQGADYGYT
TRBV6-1	ASSEEGQGASTEAF
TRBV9	ASSVESASGNTGELF
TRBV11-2	ASSLNPPGVQETQY
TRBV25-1	ANPKDEDNEKLF
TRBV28	AIENHGTANTEAF
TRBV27	ASSWTGGEAF
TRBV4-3	ASSRVGTPSKDEQF
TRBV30	AWSRGTVNPGSDSPLH
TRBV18	ASSPDRGYSPLH
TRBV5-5	ASSLGGTDTQY
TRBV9	ASSVDQAGGYT
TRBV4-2	ASSQVQDRGYEQY
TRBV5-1	ASSYSGQGYNEQF
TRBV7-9	ASSPGGVGDGNTIY
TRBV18	ASSENLKETQY